This T cell receptor beta chain was captured by sequencing in a study of STAT3 mutations in large granular lymphocyte leukemia. Study results and limitations: Every T-LGLL patient had at least one immunodominant TCRbeta clonotype.

Profiling relied on immunoSEQ multiplex PCR, and the TCRdb table lists in-frame clones only, not all of them. The table records approximately 13,000 clones, 81% of them present only once. The CDR3 has 15 amino acids. Germline V lookup: CDR1 MDHEN, CDR2 SYDVKM. V lost 7 bases, J lost 1 base, and 16 bases lay in between. On this clone: What it recognizes is unknown.

The chain recombines TRBV28 with TRBJ1-1; D unclear. The sample consisted of peripheral blood mononuclear cells. The receptor comes from a man aged 60 to 75 with T-cell large granular lymphocyte leukemia. Some clones in this sample may be carry-over from other donors' samples. CDR3 loop: CASNPYGRRNTEAFF. The DNA of the CDR3 is TGTGCCAGCAATCCATATGGACGGAGGAACACTGAAGCTTTCTTT.